Below are 26 T cell receptor beta chains sequenced from a single sample in a study of blood T cell repertoires in COVID-19. Profiled with immunoSEQ multiplex PCR; TCRdb holds only in-frame clones, not every one. The sample lists 80,000 to 95,000 clones; around 85% were seen once. The sequenced sample was peripheral blood. Source of these receptors: a human donor in a cohort sampled during active COVID-19.

This chain joins TRBV6-2 or TRBV6-3 and TRBJ2-7; TRBD2 matches at 8 bases. V lost 2 bases to trimming and J lost 2 bases; unmatched junction nucleotides: 8. The CDR3 consists of 16 residues. The germline CDR1 and CDR2 sequences are MNHEY and SVGEGT. CDR3 residues: CASSYKIGGVAYEQYF. CDR3 DNA: TGTGCCAGCAGTTACAAAATCGGGGGGGTCGCCTACGAGCAGTACTTC.

As for this clone: Germline and junction disagree at one end, which may indicate a read error. V and J are TRBV7-8 and TRBJ2-2, with TRBD2 matching 7 bases. CDR3 size: 16 residues. Germline V gene data show CDR1 as SGHVS and CDR2 as FQNEAQ. DNA for the CDR3: TGTGCCAGCAACTTAAAGCGGGGAGCGAACACCGGGGAGCTGTTTTTT. This sequence encodes CASNLKRGANTGELFF.

The rearrangement links TRBV7-9 to TRBJ2-3; 8 nucleotides align to TRBD1. The CDR3 extends over 17 amino acids. The V gene end was trimmed by 5 bases and the J gene end by 2 bases; junction bases not matched to a gene: 12. From germline, CDR1 is SEHNR and CDR2 FQNEAQ (reference sequence). DNA of the CDR3: TGTGCCAGCAGCGGACGACAGGGGCAGAGGTTCACAGATACGCAGTATTTT. This encodes CASSGRQGQRFTDTQYF.

This rearrangement joins TRBV19 to TRBJ1-6; 7 nucleotides agree with TRBD1. J lost 7 bases, V lost 5 bases, and 2 bases had no gene match. Per the germline V gene, CDR1 is LNHDA and CDR2 is SQIVND (reference sequence). CDR3 length equals 13 residues. CDR3 coding DNA: TGTGCCAGTAGTCCAGGGGGGAATTCACCCCTCCACTTT. Protein: CASSPGGNSPLHF. Full variable domain (remainder filled in from reference TRBV19 and TRBJ1-6): DGGITQSPKYLFRKEGQNVTLSCEQNLNHDAMYWYRQDPGQGLRLIYYSQIVNDFQKGDIAEGYSVSREKKESFPLTVTSAQKNPTAFYLCASSPGGNSPLHFGNGTRLTVT.

This chain links TRBV12-3 or TRBV12-4 with TRBJ1-2, with D unresolved. The germline V and J ends were trimmed by 7 bases and 0 bases, with 9 bases remaining between them. The CDR3 has 13 amino acids. The CDR3, as DNA: TGTGCCAGCACCCCTAGTCCTAACTATGGCTACACCTTC. This translates into CASTPSPNYGYTF.

This sequence joins TRBV4-2 and TRBJ2-7; TRBD1 might be the D (6 bases). Deletions cut 4 bases from V and 2 bases from J, with 15 bases between. The CDR3 is 15 residues long. The germline gives CDR1 LGHNA, CDR2 YNFKEQ. The CDR3 spells CASSPPLGAAYEQYF. The CDR3 bases are TGTGCCAGCAGCCCCCCCCTGGGGGCCGCCTACGAGCAGTACTTC.

This sequence joins TRBV3-1 (or the pseudogene TRBV3-2) and TRBJ2-3; D not certain. CDR1 LGHDT and CDR2 YNNKEL come from the germline V gene (reference sequence). Trimming removed 4 bases at V and 4 bases at J, with 3 bases between. The CDR3 covers 11 residues. Here the CDR3 DNA reads TGTGCCAGCAGCCTAGCAGATACGCAGTATTTT. Its protein is CASSLADTQYF.

The V and J genes are TRBV28 and TRBJ1-4, with D perhaps matching TRBD1 (5 bases). The CDR3 is made up of 14 amino acids. Looked up from germline, CDR1 is MDHEN and CDR2 is SYDVKM. Trimming removed 6 bases from V and 1 base from J, with 9 bases in between. The CDR3 here is CASSVGGTNEKLFF. The CDR3, as DNA: TGTGCCAGCAGCGTGGGGGGAACTAATGAAAAACTGTTTTTT.

The V gene is TRBV5-4, the J gene TRBJ2-5, with 10 nucleotides matching TRBD2. Losses at the gene ends were 2 bases for V and 5 bases for J; bases not matched to a gene: 9. The length of the CDR3 is 16 residues. Germline CDR1 is SGHNT and CDR2 is YYREEE (reference sequence). CDR3 protein: CASSLQRGGRGETQYF. As DNA, the CDR3 is TGTGCCAGCAGCTTACAGCGGGGGGGCCGCGGGGAGACCCAGTACTTC. Variable domain in full (rest from reference TRBV5-4 and TRBJ2-5): ETGVTQSPTHLIKTRGQQVTLRCSSQSGHNTVSWYQQALGQGPQFIFQYYREEENGRGNFPPRFSGLQFPNYSSELNVNALELDDSALYLCASSLQRGGRGETQYFGPGTRLLVL.

V usage is TRBV24-1 and J usage is TRBJ2-1; 8 positions agree with TRBD2. CDR3 length: 14 residues. The J segment lost 4 bases and the V segment lost 7 bases, leaving 5 bases of the junction unmatched. CDR1 is KGHDR and CDR2 is SFDVKD in the germline V gene. The CDR3 spells CATSAEREYNEQFF. Written as DNA, the CDR3 is TGTGCCACCAGCGCCGAGCGGGAGTACAATGAGCAGTTCTTC.

The genes are TRBV12-3 or TRBV12-4 and TRBJ2-3, with 9 bases that match TRBD1. V lost 6 bases and J lost 11; bases outside the gene matches: 9. The CDR3 is 13 amino acids. CDR3 sequence reads: CASRGTGRRVQYF. CDR3 nucleotides: TGTGCCAGCAGGGGGACAGGGAGGCGAGTGCAGTATTTT.

This chain connects TRBV5-1 to TRBJ2-3; a possible D gene is TRBD1 (6 bases). V lost 3 bases and J lost 2, with 10 bases in between. Germline V gene lookup returns CDR1 SGHRS and CDR2 YFSETQ. This CDR3 spans 14 amino acids. CDR3 bases: TGCGCCAGCAGCTCCAGGACAGTCACAGATACGCAGTATTTT. Translation gives CASSSRTVTDTQYF.

The rearrangement joins TRBV29-1 to TRBJ2-7; the match to TRBD2 covers 7 bases. V lost 4 bases to trimming and J lost 1 base; unmatched junction nucleotides: 7. Per the germline V gene, CDR1 is SQVTM and CDR2 is ANQGSEA. The CDR3 consists of 14 residues. CDR3 amino acids: CSVVKIGGSYEQYF. CDR3 in DNA: TGCAGCGTTGTAAAGATCGGGGGGTCCTACGAGCAGTACTTC.

The V call is TRBV5-5, the J call TRBJ1-2; tentative D call: TRBD1 (6 bases). V was clipped by 4 bases and J by 4 bases, with 23 bases between them. Germline CDR1 SGHKS, CDR2 YYEKEE (reference sequence). The CDR3 is 17 residues long. The CDR3 spells CASSHRGGAGGGYGYTF. For the CDR3, the DNA is TGTGCCAGCAGCCACAGAGGGGGTGCCGGTGGTGGCTATGGCTACACCTTC.

The DNA for the CDR3 is TGCAGCGCCCAATATGCAGGGGGCACTGAAGCTTTCTTT. This encodes CSAQYAGGTEAFF. This chain joins TRBV29-1 and TRBJ1-1; the match to TRBD1 covers 7 bases. Per the germline V gene, CDR1 is SQVTM and CDR2 is ANQGSEA. CDR3 length equals 13 residues. Unmatched junction bases numbered 9, after V lost 7 bases and J lost 4 bases.

This clone was counted a single time. The chain carries TRBV4-3 and TRBJ1-4; weak D call: TRBD1 (6 bases). V was cut by 4 bases and J by 8 bases, with 11 bases left in between. CDR3 size: 13 residues. CDR1 is LGHNA, CDR2 YSLEER, per germline. This CDR3 reads CASSRNRDEKLFF. DNA for the CDR3: TGCGCCAGCAGCCGGAACAGGGACGAAAAACTGTTTTTT.

The V gene is TRBV2, the J gene TRBJ2-1; D is ambiguous. Germline V gives CDR1 SNHLY, CDR2 FYNNEI. Trimming took off 11 bases at V and 7 bases at J, with 15 bases between the two ends. CDR3 length: 12 residues. This chain's CDR3 is CAALGGGNEQFF. DNA of the CDR3: TGTGCCGCCCTCGGTGGCGGTAATGAGCAGTTCTTC.

The chain combines TRBV9 with TRBJ1-1; a weak D match, TRBD1 (6 bases). The germline CDR1 and CDR2 sequences are SGDLS and YYNGEE. With 3 bases removed from V and 0 bases from J, the gap between germline ends came to 12 bases. The CDR3 is made up of 15 amino acids. The CDR3 region is CASSGRTEVNTEAFF. The CDR3 DNA reads TGTGCCAGCAGCGGACGGACAGAAGTGAACACTGAAGCTTTCTTT.

This sequence joins TRBV5-1 and TRBJ2-1; tentative D call: TRBD1 (5 bases). The CDR3 runs 15 residues. Germline V gene sequence: CDR1 SGHRS, CDR2 YFSETQ. V dropped 0 bases and J dropped 7 bases, with 14 bases sitting between them. The CDR3 DNA reads TGCGCCAGCAGCTTGGGGCTAGGGGTTAGGAATGAGCAGTTCTTC. Its protein is CASSLGLGVRNEQFF.

J is TRBJ2-1 and V is TRBV6-5; 7 bases match TRBD2. This CDR3 is 14 amino acids long. The V and J ends lost 7 bases and 13 bases, in that order; junction bases with no gene match: 16. CDR1 is MNHEY, CDR2 SVGAGI, per germline. The CDR3 sequence is CASIPGTTLLYQFF. As DNA, the CDR3 is TGTGCCAGCATTCCGGGGACTACGCTTTTATATCAGTTCTTC.

The rearrangement links TRBV30 to TRBJ1-1; the D is unclear. CDR1 and CDR2 from the germline V gene are GTSNPN and SVGIG (reference sequence). The CDR3 is 11 residues long. V shed 1 base and J shed 8 bases, with 8 bases lying between them. The CDR3 here is CAWSAGNEAFF. CDR3 nucleotides: TGTGCCTGGAGTGCGGGGAACGAAGCTTTCTTT.

This clone showed up just once. This chain links TRBV7-8 with TRBJ2-6; no clear D gene. The germline V gene has CDR1 SGHVS and CDR2 FQNEAQ. CDR3 size: 16 residues. Trimming took off 5 bases at V and 0 bases at J, with 11 bases between the two ends. CDR3 nucleotide sequence: TGTGCCAGCAGCCTCACTCGGGTCTCTGGGGCCAACGTCCTGACTTTC. Protein product: CASSLTRVSGANVLTF.

The chain combines TRBV7-2 with TRBJ2-5; D is perhaps TRBD2 (5 bases). CDR1 SGHTA and CDR2 FQGNSA come from the germline V gene. V lost 5 bases and J lost 5, with 15 bases in between. The CDR3 contains 14 residues. CDR3 residues: CASSPGRNVETQYF. DNA for the CDR3: TGTGCCAGCAGCCCGGGGAGAAATGTGGAGACCCAGTACTTC.

This sequence joins TRBV2 and TRBJ1-2; weak D call: TRBD1 (6 bases). Germline CDR1 SNHLY, CDR2 FYNNEI. V dropped 7 bases and J dropped 8 bases, with 20 bases sitting between them. This CDR3 spans 14 amino acids. The CDR3, as DNA: TGTGCCAGCATGCGGACAGCATGGGTAGGAGGCTACACCTTC. Its translation: CASMRTAWVGGYTF.

The rearrangement uses TRBV15 and TRBJ2-5; tentative D call: TRBD1 (6 bases). Looked up from germline, CDR1 is LNHNV and CDR2 is YYDKDF (reference sequence). V shed 3 bases and J shed 4 bases, with 12 bases lying between them. The CDR3 contains 14 residues. CDR3 nucleotides: TGTGCCACCAGCAGGCCGACAGGTTCAGAGACCCAGTACTTC. Translating gives CATSRPTGSETQYF.

The chain uses TRBV15 and TRBJ1-1; no firm D call. The CDR3 spans 15 residues. Germline V gives CDR1 LNHNV, CDR2 YYDKDF (reference sequence). The V gene lost 1 base and the J gene lost 1 base, with 10 bases spanning the gap. Here the CDR3 reads CATSRGISTNTEAFF. The CDR3 DNA reads as TGTGCCACCAGCAGAGGCATAAGCACGAACACTGAAGCTTTCTTT.